The next 18 T cell receptor beta chains were all read from a single sample in a study of CD4 T cells in relation to SARS-CoV-2 and coronaviruses. Sequencing used immunoSEQ multiplex PCR; TCRdb keeps in-frame clones, though not all of them. The table has tens of thousands of clones, about 92% seen once. Sequencing was done on a sample of naive CD4+ T cells from PBMCs. Sample subset: naive CD4+ T cells isolated by negative enrichment. These receptor sequences come from an adult with COVID-19.

The CDR3 coding sequence is TGTGCCAGCAGCCCCGACAGGGTGGAGACCCAGTACTTC. As protein: CASSPDRVETQYF. The gene calls are TRBV7-9 and TRBJ2-5; 7 nucleotides agree with TRBD1. CDR3 length: 13 residues. V trimming: 5 bases; J trimming: 5 bases; junction bases outside the gene matches: 5. The germline V gene encodes CDR1 SEHNR and CDR2 FQNEAQ (reference sequence).

The CDR3: CASSVGGSQEDTQYF. CDR3 coding DNA: TGTGCCAGCAGCGTAGGTGGGAGCCAGGAAGATACGCAGTATTTT. The chain has TRBV9 and TRBJ2-3, with D possibly TRBD2 on 5 matching bases. This CDR3 spans 15 amino acids. Looked up from germline, CDR1 is SGDLS and CDR2 is YYNGEE. Trimming stripped 0 bases from V and 5 bases from J, with 13 bases between.

The rearrangement joins TRBV19 to TRBJ2-6; the D gene is possibly TRBD1 (5 bases). Germline V gene sequence: CDR1 LNHDA, CDR2 SQIVND (reference sequence). CDR3 length: 17 residues. Trimming took 9 bases from V and 0 from J, leaving 18 bases between them. In DNA form, the CDR3 reads TGTGCCAGCCGAAGGGGCACCTCTTACTCTGGGGCCAACGTCCTGACTTTC. This translates into CASRRGTSYSGANVLTF.

The rearrangement uses TRBV9 and TRBJ2-3; 9 nucleotides agree with TRBD2. Germline trimming cut 0 bases from V and 2 bases from J; bases unmatched to any gene: 4. The CDR3 contains 16 residues. Germline V gene data show CDR1 as SGDLS and CDR2 as YYNGEE. Written as DNA, the CDR3 is TGTGCCAGCAGCGTAGCTAGCGGGGCGTTCACAGATACGCAGTATTTT. Translated, it gives CASSVASGAFTDTQYF.

This clone has just a few counts. V is TRBV4-1 and J is TRBJ2-7, with 7 bases that match TRBD1. The V gene's germline CDR1 is MGHRA and CDR2 YSYEKL. The CDR3 loop spans 16 amino acids. The J segment lost 0 bases and the V segment lost 2 bases, leaving 7 bases of the junction unmatched. In nucleotides, the CDR3 is TGCGCCAGCAGCCAACCAAGACAGGGAAGCTCCTACGAGCAGTACTTC. Translated: CASSQPRQGSSYEQYF.

V gene TRBV5-4 combines with J gene TRBJ1-4, with D possibly matching TRBD1 (6 bases). V gave up 4 bases and J gave up 5 bases, with 18 bases separating them. Germline loops: CDR1 SGHNT, CDR2 YYREEE (reference sequence). The CDR3 runs 16 residues. The CDR3 spells CASSEGGQGSNEKLFF. The CDR3 DNA reads TGTGCCAGCAGCGAAGGGGGGCAGGGGAGCAATGAAAAACTGTTTTTT.

This clone has more than one count but fewer than ten. V and J are TRBV5-1 and TRBJ1-2; D is perhaps TRBD1 (6 bases). Trimming removed 7 bases at V and 0 bases at J, with 13 bases between. CDR1 is SGHRS and CDR2 is YFSETQ in the germline V gene. CDR3 length: 14 residues. The CDR3 coding sequence is TGCGCCAGCGGGATACAGGGAACTAACTATGGCTACACCTTC. This translates into CASGIQGTNYGYTF.

V usage is TRBV14 and J usage is TRBJ2-5; D call uncertain. The germline gives CDR1 SGHDN, CDR2 FVKESK. This CDR3 spans 15 amino acids. V gave up 0 bases and J gave up 4 bases, with 12 bases separating them. In DNA form, the CDR3 reads TGTGCCAGCAGCCAAGATGGGTTAACGGGAGAGACCCAGTACTTC. Protein product: CASSQDGLTGETQYF.

The chain links TRBV7-2 to TRBJ1-4; D may be TRBD1 (6 bases). Germline CDR1 SGHTA, CDR2 FQGNSA. The CDR3 totals 18 residues. Trimming pared 4 bases from V and 5 bases from J, leaving 23 bases between. CDR3 region: CASSSLGGAGTRNEKLFF. The CDR3 DNA is TGTGCCAGCAGCTCCCTCGGGGGGGCGGGTACCCGAAATGAAAAACTGTTTTTT.

The chain joins TRBV11-2 to TRBJ2-7; TRBD2 might be the D (6 bases). Germline CDR1 SGHAT, CDR2 FQNNGV. The CDR3 covers 16 residues. Trimming took 4 bases from V and 3 from J, leaving 19 bases between them. The CDR3 loop reads CASSSPGASVRYEQYF. In DNA form, the CDR3 reads TGTGCCAGCAGCTCTCCTGGGGCTAGCGTTCGCTACGAGCAGTACTTC.

The V gene is TRBV5-1, the J gene TRBJ1-4, with D hard to call. V lost 0 bases to trimming and J lost 5 bases, with 8 bases between them. The germline V gene has CDR1 SGHRS and CDR2 YFSETQ. The CDR3 runs to 14 residues. CDR3 in DNA: TGCGCCAGCAGCTTGGAAGGTGTAAATGAAAAACTGTTTTTT. Translating gives CASSLEGVNEKLFF.

The chain links TRBV6-5 to TRBJ2-2, with TRBD1 matching over 7 bases. This CDR3 comprises 13 residues. Germline V lookup: CDR1 MNHEY, CDR2 SVGAGI. The V and J ends lost 9 bases and 3 bases, in that order; junction bases with no gene match: 4. The CDR3 DNA reads TGTGCCAGTCACAGGGGTTACACCGGGGAGCTGTTTTTT. Translating gives CASHRGYTGELFF.

This chain joins TRBV27 and TRBJ2-5, with D unresolved. The CDR3 has 13 amino acids. Germline V gene lookup returns CDR1 MNHEY and CDR2 SMNVEV (reference sequence). V was pared by 6 bases and J by 4 bases, with 12 bases between. For the CDR3, the DNA is TGTGCCAGCAGATCCCACGCGAGAGAGACCCAGTACTTC. This translates into CASRSHARETQYF.

The rearrangement uses TRBV5-1 and TRBJ2-1, with TRBD1 as a possible D gene (7 bases). The CDR3 spans 18 residues. CDR1 SGHRS and CDR2 YFSETQ come from the germline V gene. Trimming shortened V by 1 base and J by 5 bases, and 22 bases separated the two germline ends. CDR3 sequence: CASSLRRGWRESDNEQFF. The CDR3 DNA reads as TGCGCCAGCAGCTTGCGCAGGGGGTGGCGGGAAAGCGACAATGAGCAGTTCTTC.

The chain joins TRBV27 to TRBJ1-2; D is possibly TRBD1 (6 bases). The CDR3 loop spans 14 amino acids. Looked up from germline, CDR1 is MNHEY and CDR2 is SMNVEV (reference sequence). The ends were cut back, 2 bases at V and 7 bases at J, with 14 bases in the middle. The CDR3 nucleotides are TGTGCCAGCAGTTTAGGGCAACAGGGCGGTGGCTACACCTTC. Its translation: CASSLGQQGGGYTF.

This chain joins TRBV30 and TRBJ2-6, with D maybe TRBD2 (5 bases). This CDR3 has 15 residues. Trimming stripped 8 bases from V and 3 bases from J, with 17 bases between. Germline-derived CDR1 and CDR2 are GTSNPN and SVGIG (reference sequence). CDR3 nucleotide sequence: TGTGCCAGATCTATCAACGGGGTTGGGGCCAACGTCCTGACTTTC. Protein product: CARSINGVGANVLTF. Together with reference TRBV30 and TRBJ2-6, the CDR3 gives the full variable domain: SQTIHQWPATLVQPVGSPLSLECTVEGTSNPNLYWYRQAAGRGLQLLFYSVGIGQISSEVPQNLSASRPQDRQFILSSKKLLLSDSGFYLCARSINGVGANVLTFGAGSRLTVL.

The chain combines TRBV5-1 with TRBJ2-1; D unclear. V was trimmed by 0 bases and J by 0 bases, leaving 13 bases between them. The CDR3 covers 17 residues. From germline, CDR1 is SGHRS and CDR2 YFSETQ. CDR3 sequence: CASSLVGGLSSYNEQFF. The CDR3 DNA sequence: TGCGCCAGCAGCTTGGTCGGCGGCTTAAGCTCCTACAATGAGCAGTTCTTC.

The chain is built from TRBV10-1 and TRBJ1-2, with no clear D. Germline V lookup: CDR1 WNHNN, CDR2 SYGVQD (reference sequence). V gave up 4 bases and J gave up 0 bases, with 6 bases separating them. The CDR3 totals 13 residues. CDR3 bases: TGCGCCAGCAGTGCTCACCCTAACTATGGCTACACCTTC. Its protein product is CASSAHPNYGYTF.